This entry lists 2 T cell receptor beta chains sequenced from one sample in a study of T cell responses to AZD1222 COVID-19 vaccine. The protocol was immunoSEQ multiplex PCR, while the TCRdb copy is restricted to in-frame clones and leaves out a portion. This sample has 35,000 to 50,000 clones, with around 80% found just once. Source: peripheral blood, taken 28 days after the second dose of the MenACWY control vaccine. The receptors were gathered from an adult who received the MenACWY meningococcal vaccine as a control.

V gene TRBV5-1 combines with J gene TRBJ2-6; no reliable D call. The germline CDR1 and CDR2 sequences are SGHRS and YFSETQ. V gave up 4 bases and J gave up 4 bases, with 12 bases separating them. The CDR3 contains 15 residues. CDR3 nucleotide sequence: TGCGCCAGCAGCAGAATCGGTGGCGGGGCCAACGTCCTGACTTTC. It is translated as CASSRIGGGANVLTF.

Here the CDR3 reads CASRVTGTGNYEQYF. CDR3 sequence (DNA): TGCGCCAGCAGGGTCACCGGGACAGGGAACTACGAGCAGTACTTC. This chain joins TRBV4-1 and TRBJ2-7; TRBD1 matches 9 bases. V shed 6 bases and J 3 bases; nucleotides not matched to a gene: 9. CDR1 is MGHRA, CDR2 YSYEKL, per germline. The CDR3 spans 15 residues.